What follows are 31 T cell receptor beta chains derived from one specimen sequenced in a study of T cell responses to AZD1222 COVID-19 vaccine (dated by TCRdb to 2020 to 2023). Library generation was performed with the immunoSEQ multiplex PCR assay. As stored in TCRdb, this immuneACCESS dataset retains in-frame rearrangements with V and J assigned. A fraction of the clones does not appear; measured against another copy, unresolved V genes explain less than half of the discrepancy, and the remainder lacks a known reason. Recorded for this sample are roughly 65,000 clones; about three quarters of them occurred a single time. Clones ranked in the top ten supply 9.5% to 13% of the sample. What this sample's time point label stands for: baseline before first vaccination. Sequences were derived from peripheral blood, sampled on day 0 of AZD1222 vaccination. These receptors came from an adult in good health.

The chain links TRBV5-1 to TRBJ2-7; D is possibly TRBD1 (5 bases). This CDR3 comprises 14 residues. The germline CDR1 and CDR2 sequences are SGHRS and YFSETQ. The V end lost 0 bases, the J end lost 4 bases, and 11 bases lay between the germline ends. The CDR3 nucleotides are TGCGCCAGCAGCTTGGGTGGCAGGGAATACGAGCAGTACTTC. Translated, it gives CASSLGGREYEQYF. Full variable domain (missing parts from reference TRBV5-1 and TRBJ2-7): KAGVTQTPRYLIKTRGQQVTLSCSPISGHRSVSWYQQTPGQGLQFLFEYFSETQRNKGNFPGRFSGRQFSNSRSEMNVSTLELGDSALYLCASSLGGREYEQYFGPGTRLTVT.

The chain uses TRBV5-4 and TRBJ2-5; tentatively, D is TRBD2 (7 bases). This CDR3 spans 15 amino acids. CDR1 is SGHNT and CDR2 is YYREEE in the germline V gene (reference sequence). Trimming left V 5 bases short and J 4 bases short, with 18 bases between. CDR3 in DNA: TGTGCCAGCAGATCCGAACGGGGGGCCCGAGAGACCCAGTACTTC. It specifies CASRSERGARETQYF.

The chain recombines TRBV6-5 with TRBJ2-6; 7 bases line up with TRBD1. CDR1 and CDR2 from the germline V gene are MNHEY and SVGAGI. This CDR3 is built from 15 residues. After removal of 2 bases from V and 2 bases from J, the junction contained 0 bases not matched to a gene. CDR3 loop: CASSYDRAGANVLTF. The DNA of the CDR3 is TGTGCCAGCAGTTACGACAGGGCTGGGGCCAACGTCCTGACTTTC.

The chain couples TRBV2 to TRBJ1-2, with a tentative D call TRBD1 (6 bases). CDR3 length: 12 residues. Germline V lookup: CDR1 SNHLY, CDR2 FYNNEI. Trimming stripped 7 bases from V and 6 bases from J, with 12 bases between. CDR3 sequence: CASIVGANGYTF. Here the CDR3 DNA reads TGTGCCAGCATCGTGGGGGCCAATGGCTACACCTTC.

This chain connects TRBV5-1 to TRBJ1-4; 9 bases line up with TRBD1. Germline assignment: CDR1 SGHRS and CDR2 YFSETQ. The CDR3 covers 15 residues. Trimming cost V 3 bases and J 5 bases; bases outside gene matches: 5. The DNA for the CDR3 is TGCGCCAGCAGCTCCTGGACAGGGGAGAATGAAAAACTGTTTTTT. The encoded protein is CASSSWTGENEKLFF.

The chain uses TRBV19 and TRBJ1-4, with 7 nucleotides matching TRBD1. The length of the CDR3 is 15 residues. Germline assignment: CDR1 LNHDA and CDR2 SQIVND (reference sequence). J gave up 4 bases and V 7 bases, and 9 bases lay outside the gene matches. In nucleotides, the CDR3 is TGTGCCAGTACCACGACAGGGATAGGTAATGAAAAACTGTTTTTT. Translation: CASTTTGIGNEKLFF.

The chain employs TRBV6-5 and TRBJ1-1; no clear D gene. The CDR3 totals 13 residues. The germline V gene has CDR1 MNHEY and CDR2 SVGAGI. V dropped 7 bases and J dropped 3 bases, with 12 bases sitting between them. CDR3 DNA: TGTGCCAGCATCGGGATCCACCACACTGAAGCTTTCTTT. Protein sequence: CASIGIHHTEAFF.

CDR3 sequence (DNA): TGTGCCAGCATTAGCGGGAGTGGGGCCAACGTCCTGACTTTC. It codes for CASISGSGANVLTF. The chain has TRBV2 and TRBJ2-6, with 9 bases identical to TRBD2. This CDR3 is 14 amino acids long. Germline V gene sequence: CDR1 SNHLY, CDR2 FYNNEI. Unmatched junction bases numbered 1, after V lost 7 bases and J lost 3 bases. Full variable domain (missing parts from reference TRBV2 and TRBJ2-6): EPEVTQTPSHQVTQMGQEVILRCVPISNHLYFYWYRQILGQKVEFLVSFYNNEISEKSEIFDDQFSVERPDGSNFTLKIRSTKLEDSAMYFCASISGSGANVLTFGAGSRLTVL.

This chain joins TRBV6-2 or TRBV6-3 and TRBJ1-4; 8 bases line up with TRBD1. CDR3 length: 14 residues. J gave up 3 bases and V 5 bases, and 2 bases lay outside the gene matches. Germline loops: CDR1 MNHEY, CDR2 SVGEGT. CDR3 protein: CASSRTGSNEKLFF. The CDR3 DNA follows: TGTGCCAGCAGTCGGACAGGGTCTAATGAAAAACTGTTTTTT.

This chain uses TRBV10-3 with TRBJ1-2; D not resolved. Germline values: CDR1 ENHRY, CDR2 SYGVKD. With 10 bases removed from V and 1 base from J, the gap between germline ends came to 25 bases. CDR3 length equals 17 residues. The CDR3 region is CATPVISGTRNNYGYTF. CDR3 in DNA: TGTGCCACCCCCGTAATATCGGGCACCCGAAATAACTATGGCTACACCTTC.

The chain is built from TRBV28 and TRBJ1-2, with TRBD1 as a possible D gene (5 bases). CDR3 size: 12 residues. Germline CDR1 MDHEN, CDR2 SYDVKM. V lost 7 bases and J 7 bases, leaving 13 bases between the germline ends. The CDR3 DNA is TGTGCCAGCACCGCGACAGATCCTGGCTACACCTTC. Amino acid sequence: CASTATDPGYTF.

J is TRBJ1-4 and V is TRBV5-4; D gene unclear. This CDR3 is built from 15 residues. CDR1 and CDR2 from the germline V gene are SGHNT and YYREEE (reference sequence). The germline V and J ends were trimmed by 4 bases and 6 bases, with 16 bases remaining between them. CDR3 loop: CASSLRTGGDEKLFF. The CDR3 DNA sequence: TGTGCCAGCAGCCTTCGGACGGGAGGAGATGAAAAACTGTTTTTT.

J is TRBJ2-1 and V is TRBV7-9, with 8 bases fitting TRBD2. The CDR3 is 14 amino acids. The germline V gene has CDR1 SEHNR and CDR2 FQNEAQ (reference sequence). Trimming took 8 bases from V and 3 from J; bases not matched to a gene: 6. CDR3 sequence: CASHTGGIYNEQFF. CDR3 bases: TGTGCCAGCCATACGGGGGGGATCTACAATGAGCAGTTCTTC.

The rearrangement joins TRBV6-5 to TRBJ2-1; 7 bases line up with TRBD1. The germline gives CDR1 MNHEY, CDR2 SVGAGI. The V and J ends lost 6 bases and 2 bases, in that order; junction bases with no gene match: 4. The CDR3 is 14 residues long. The DNA for the CDR3 is TGTGCCAGCAGCCGGGACAGAGCCTACAATGAGCAGTTCTTC. This encodes CASSRDRAYNEQFF.

The CDR3 loop reads CASSQDKTGRDYGYTF. The CDR3 DNA sequence: TGCGCCAGCAGCCAAGATAAAACAGGGAGAGACTATGGCTACACCTTC. V is TRBV4-1 and J is TRBJ1-2, with D possibly being TRBD1 (6 bases). CDR1 and CDR2 (germline): MGHRA, YSYEKL. This CDR3 is 16 amino acids long. V lost 0 bases, J lost 3 bases, and 14 bases lay in between.

The CDR3 is CASSITGESPLHF. In DNA, the CDR3 is TGTGCCAGTAGTATTACAGGGGAATCACCCCTCCACTTT. V and J are TRBV19 and TRBJ1-6, with TRBD1 matching over 7 bases. The V segment lost 3 bases and the J segment 10 bases; nucleotides outside the gene matches: 3. CDR3 size: 13 residues. Germline CDR1 reads LNHDA; CDR2 reads SQIVND (reference sequence).

The genes are TRBV5-4 and TRBJ2-2, with 12 bases fitting TRBD2. Germline CDR1 SGHNT, CDR2 YYREEE (reference sequence). This CDR3 has 17 amino acids. Trimming at V came to 3 bases and at J to 4 bases, leaving 7 bases not matched to a gene. The chain's CDR3 is CASSSRTSGVPTGELFF. DNA for the CDR3: TGTGCCAGCAGCTCTCGGACTAGCGGGGTGCCCACCGGGGAGCTGTTTTTT. Supplemented by reference TRBV5-4 and TRBJ2-2, the full variable domain reads ETGVTQSPTHLIKTRGQQVTLRCSSQSGHNTVSWYQQALGQGPQFIFQYYREEENGRGNFPPRFSGLQFPNYSSELNVNALELDDSALYLCASSSRTSGVPTGELFFGEGSRLTVL.

This clone has more than one count but fewer than ten. The V gene is TRBV7-9, the J gene TRBJ1-1, with unresolved D. V lost 5 bases and J 0 bases, leaving 10 bases between the germline ends. Germline values: CDR1 SEHNR, CDR2 FQNEAQ (reference sequence). The CDR3 runs 14 residues. The CDR3 region has the DNA TGTGCCAGCAGCAAAGGACGGCTGAACACTGAAGCTTTCTTT. Its protein product is CASSKGRLNTEAFF.

The J gene is TRBJ1-2, the V gene TRBV5-6; 7 bases map to TRBD1. The ends lost 4 bases at V and 0 bases at J; junction bases unmatched: 6. The germline V gene has CDR1 SGHDT and CDR2 YYEEEE. The CDR3 is made up of 15 amino acids. CDR3 protein: CASSDDRVANYGYTF. In DNA form, the CDR3 reads TGTGCCAGCAGCGATGACAGGGTAGCTAACTATGGCTACACCTTC.

The chain links TRBV7-8 to TRBJ1-5; D may be TRBD1 (5 bases). This CDR3 has 15 residues. The ends were cut back, 0 bases at V and 4 bases at J, with 10 bases in the middle. Germline lookup yields CDR1 SGHVS and CDR2 FQNEAQ. The CDR3 DNA follows: TGTGCCAGCAGCTTAGCACAGGAGCCGAATCAGCCCCAGCATTTT. It translates to CASSLAQEPNQPQHF.

The V and J genes are TRBV18 and TRBJ2-1; tentatively, D is TRBD2 (5 bases). Trimming took 9 bases from V and 3 from J, leaving 12 bases between them. Germline V gene sequence: CDR1 KGHSH, CDR2 LQKENI. The CDR3 loop spans 13 amino acids. The CDR3 DNA follows: TGTGCCAGTTGCCGGGGTGACTACAATGAGCAGTTCTTC. Its translation is CASCRGDYNEQFF.

Comments on this clone: One end of the junction does not line up with germline, which may come from a read error. The chain employs TRBV12-3 or TRBV12-4 and TRBJ1-2, with 9 nucleotides matching TRBD1. The CDR3 covers 11 residues. The CDR3 DNA follows: TGTGCCAGCAGTTCACCCCCGGGACAGGGTTTC. Translation gives CASSSPPGQGF.

The chain uses TRBV6-5 and TRBJ2-2, with D possibly matching TRBD1 (6 bases). V was pared by 5 bases and J by 2 bases, with 12 bases between. Germline V CDR1 and CDR2: MNHEY, SVGAGI. The CDR3 contains 15 residues. The DNA of the CDR3 is TGTGCCAGCAGTCTCGGACAGCAAAACACCGGGGAGCTGTTTTTT. As protein: CASSLGQQNTGELFF.

This chain connects TRBV6-1 to TRBJ1-4; D perhaps matches TRBD1 (6 bases). V lost 2 bases to trimming and J lost 0 bases, with 10 bases between them. The germline V gene encodes CDR1 MNHNS and CDR2 SASEGT. There are 16 residues in the CDR3. CDR3 DNA: TGTGCCAGCAGTGAATACAGGGCTGCAACTAATGAAAAACTGTTTTTT. As protein: CASSEYRAATNEKLFF.

The rearrangement links TRBV7-8 to TRBJ2-1, with 13 bases lining up with TRBD2. In germline, CDR1 is SGHVS, CDR2 FQNEAQ. The CDR3 totals 15 residues. V lost 5 bases to trimming and J lost 8 bases; unmatched junction nucleotides: 6. The CDR3 coding sequence is TGTGCCAGCAGCCTCGGACTAGCGGGGGTTGATGAGCAGTTCTTC. As protein: CASSLGLAGVDEQFF.

The chain carries TRBV3-1 (or the pseudogene TRBV3-2) and TRBJ2-1; D is perhaps TRBD1 (5 bases). The CDR3 is 13 residues long. Germline V gene sequence: CDR1 LGHDT, CDR2 YNNKEL (reference sequence). Deletions cut 4 bases from V and 5 bases from J, with 9 bases between. DNA of the CDR3: TGTGCCAGCAGCCTCACAGGAGACAATGAGCAGTTCTTC. This sequence encodes CASSLTGDNEQFF.

The rearrangement joins TRBV18 to TRBJ1-5; D call uncertain. Germline lookup yields CDR1 KGHSH and CDR2 LQKENI. V was shortened by 1 base and J by 5 bases, with 6 bases between the two germline ends. CDR3 length: 13 amino acids. The CDR3: CASSPRADQPQHF. In DNA, the CDR3 is TGTGCCAGCTCACCACGGGCCGATCAGCCCCAGCATTTT.

This chain connects TRBV6-2 or TRBV6-3 to TRBJ1-3, with 8 bases matching TRBD1. With V trimmed by 5 bases and J by 3 bases, 6 bases remained unmatched. Germline assignment: CDR1 MNHEY and CDR2 SVGEGT. The CDR3 is 15 amino acids. The CDR3: CASSDGQGSGNTIYF. Here the CDR3 DNA reads TGTGCCAGCAGTGACGGACAGGGAAGTGGAAACACCATATATTTT.

CDR3 protein: CASSLALGARAYEQYF. In DNA, the CDR3 is TGTGCCAGCAGTCTCGCCCTCGGGGCCCGGGCCTACGAGCAGTACTTC. The chain carries TRBV27 and TRBJ2-7; D possibly matches TRBD1 or TRBD2 (5 bases each). The V and J ends lost 5 bases and 2 bases respectively, with 19 bases between them. Germline V CDR1 and CDR2: MNHEY, SMNVEV (reference sequence). This CDR3 has 16 amino acids.

This clone has just a few counts. The gene calls are TRBV29-1 and TRBJ1-1; perhaps TRBD1 as D (5 bases). The germline V and J ends were trimmed by 7 bases and 1 base, with 16 bases remaining between them. Germline V gene sequence: CDR1 SQVTM, CDR2 ANQGSEA. There are 14 residues in the CDR3. CDR3 sequence reads: CSGEARGTNTEAFF. The CDR3 DNA reads TGCAGCGGGGAGGCGAGGGGTACGAACACTGAAGCTTTCTTT.

This chain uses TRBV3-1 (or the pseudogene TRBV3-2) with TRBJ2-3; D is unresolved. V was cut by 0 bases and J by 2 bases, with 6 bases left in between. There are 14 residues in the CDR3. Germline assignment: CDR1 LGHDT and CDR2 YNNKEL (reference sequence). CDR3 DNA sequence: TGTGCCAGCAGCCAAGATCAGGCCACAGATACGCAGTATTTT. Protein: CASSQDQATDTQYF.